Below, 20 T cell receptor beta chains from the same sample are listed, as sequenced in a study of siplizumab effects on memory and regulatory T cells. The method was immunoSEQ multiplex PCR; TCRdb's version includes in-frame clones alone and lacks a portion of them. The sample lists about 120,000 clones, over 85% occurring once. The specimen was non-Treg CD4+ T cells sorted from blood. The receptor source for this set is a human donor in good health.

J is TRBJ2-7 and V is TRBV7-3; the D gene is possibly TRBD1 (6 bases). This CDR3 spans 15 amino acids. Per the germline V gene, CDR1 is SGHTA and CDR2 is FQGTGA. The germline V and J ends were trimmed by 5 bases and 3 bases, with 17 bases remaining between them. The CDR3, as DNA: TGTGCCAGCAGCCTCAAGGGGGACCCTATCTACGAGCAGTACTTC. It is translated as CASSLKGDPIYEQYF.

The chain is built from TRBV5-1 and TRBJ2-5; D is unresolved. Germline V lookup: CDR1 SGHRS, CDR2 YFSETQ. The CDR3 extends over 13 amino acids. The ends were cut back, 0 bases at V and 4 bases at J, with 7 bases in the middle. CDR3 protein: CASSLDSLETQYF. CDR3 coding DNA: TGCGCCAGCAGCTTGGACAGTTTAGAGACCCAGTACTTC.

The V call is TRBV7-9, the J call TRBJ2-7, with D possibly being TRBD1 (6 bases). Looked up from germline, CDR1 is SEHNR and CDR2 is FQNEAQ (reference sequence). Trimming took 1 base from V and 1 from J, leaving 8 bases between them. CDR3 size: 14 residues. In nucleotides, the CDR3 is TGTGCCAGCAGCTTAGAGGGGGTTTCCTACGAGCAGTACTTC. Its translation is CASSLEGVSYEQYF.

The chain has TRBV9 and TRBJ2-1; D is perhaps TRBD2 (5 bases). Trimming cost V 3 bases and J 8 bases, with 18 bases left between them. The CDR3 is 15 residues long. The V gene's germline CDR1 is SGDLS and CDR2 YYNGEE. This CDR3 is CASSGGELHSDEQFF. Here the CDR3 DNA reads TGTGCCAGCAGCGGAGGCGAACTACATAGCGATGAGCAGTTCTTC.

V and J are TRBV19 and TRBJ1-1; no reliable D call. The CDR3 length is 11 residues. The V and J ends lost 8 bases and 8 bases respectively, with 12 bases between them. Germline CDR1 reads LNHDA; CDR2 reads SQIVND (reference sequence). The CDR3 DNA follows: TGTGCCAGTCACGACGGCAGGGAAGCTTTCTTT. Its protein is CASHDGREAFF.

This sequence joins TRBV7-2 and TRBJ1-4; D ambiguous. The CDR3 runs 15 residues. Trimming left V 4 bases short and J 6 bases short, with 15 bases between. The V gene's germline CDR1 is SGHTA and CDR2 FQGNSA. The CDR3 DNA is TGTGCCAGCAGCTCGGGCCATCAGGCACATGAAAAACTGTTTTTT. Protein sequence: CASSSGHQAHEKLFF.

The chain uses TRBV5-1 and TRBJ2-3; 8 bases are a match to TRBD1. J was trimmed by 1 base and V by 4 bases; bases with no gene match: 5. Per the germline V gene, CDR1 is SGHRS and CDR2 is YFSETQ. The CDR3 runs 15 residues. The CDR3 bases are TGCGCCAGCAGCGCCGGACAGGGAGGCACAGATACGCAGTATTTT. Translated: CASSAGQGGTDTQYF.

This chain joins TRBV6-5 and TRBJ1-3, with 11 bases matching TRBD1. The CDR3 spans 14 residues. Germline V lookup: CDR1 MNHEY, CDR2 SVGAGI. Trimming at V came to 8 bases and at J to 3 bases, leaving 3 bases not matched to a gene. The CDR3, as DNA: TGTGCCAGCTCGGACAGGGGGCTTGGAAACACCATATATTTT. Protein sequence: CASSDRGLGNTIYF.

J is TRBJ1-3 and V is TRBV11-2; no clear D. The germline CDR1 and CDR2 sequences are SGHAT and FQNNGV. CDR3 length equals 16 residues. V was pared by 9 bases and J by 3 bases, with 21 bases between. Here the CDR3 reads CASLFEAFPLGNTIYF. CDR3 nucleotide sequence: TGTGCCAGTTTATTTGAGGCGTTCCCACTTGGAAACACCATATATTTT.

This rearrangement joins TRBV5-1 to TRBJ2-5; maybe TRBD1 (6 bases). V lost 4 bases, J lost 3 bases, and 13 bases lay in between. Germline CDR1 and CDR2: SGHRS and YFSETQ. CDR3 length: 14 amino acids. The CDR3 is CASSRGQPEETQYF. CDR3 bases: TGCGCCAGCAGCCGAGGACAGCCCGAAGAGACCCAGTACTTC.

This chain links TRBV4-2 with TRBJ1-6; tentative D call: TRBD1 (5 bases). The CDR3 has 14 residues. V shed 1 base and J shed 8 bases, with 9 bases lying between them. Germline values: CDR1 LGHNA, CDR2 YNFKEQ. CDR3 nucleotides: TGTGCCAGCAGCCAAGGGGACCAAGATTCACCCCTCCACTTT. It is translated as CASSQGDQDSPLHF.

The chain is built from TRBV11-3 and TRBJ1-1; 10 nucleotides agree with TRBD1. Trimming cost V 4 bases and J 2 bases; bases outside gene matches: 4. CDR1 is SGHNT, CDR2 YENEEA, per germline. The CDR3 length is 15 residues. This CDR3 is CASSSDRGANTEAFF. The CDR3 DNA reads TGTGCCAGCAGCTCGGACAGGGGGGCTAACACTGAAGCTTTCTTT.

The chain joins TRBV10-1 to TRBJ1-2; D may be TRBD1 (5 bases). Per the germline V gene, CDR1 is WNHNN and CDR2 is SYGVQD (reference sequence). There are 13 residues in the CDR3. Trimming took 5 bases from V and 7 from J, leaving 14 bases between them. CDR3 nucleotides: TGCGCCAGCAGTAAGACGCTGGGGGTTGGCTACACCTTC. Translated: CASSKTLGVGYTF.

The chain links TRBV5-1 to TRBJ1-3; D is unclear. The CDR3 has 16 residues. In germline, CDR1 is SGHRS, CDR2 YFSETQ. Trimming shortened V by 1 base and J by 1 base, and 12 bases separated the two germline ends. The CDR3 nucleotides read TGCGCCAGCAGCTTGACGGGTTTGGGGTCTGGAAACACCATATATTTT. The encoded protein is CASSLTGLGSGNTIYF.

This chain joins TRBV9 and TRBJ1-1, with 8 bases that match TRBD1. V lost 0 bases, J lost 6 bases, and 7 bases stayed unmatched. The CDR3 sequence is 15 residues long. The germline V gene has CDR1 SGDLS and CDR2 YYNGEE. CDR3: CASSVASQGAAEAFF. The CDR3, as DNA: TGTGCCAGCAGCGTAGCTAGTCAGGGGGCCGCTGAAGCTTTCTTT.

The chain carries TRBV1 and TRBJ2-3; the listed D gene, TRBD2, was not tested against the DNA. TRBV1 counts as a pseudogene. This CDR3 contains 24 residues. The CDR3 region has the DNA TGCACCAGCAGCCAATTCGGGCCATCTCCGGGACTAGCGGGGGGGGCCAACCTCACAGATACGCAGTATTTT. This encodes CTSSQFGPSPGLAGGANLTDTQYF.

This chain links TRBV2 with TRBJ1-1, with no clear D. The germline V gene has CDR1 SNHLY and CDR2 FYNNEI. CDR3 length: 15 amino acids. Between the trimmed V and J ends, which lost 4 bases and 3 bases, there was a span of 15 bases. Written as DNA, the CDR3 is TGTGCCAGCAGTGGGCAGCCCCGGATGGACACTGAAGCTTTCTTT. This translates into CASSGQPRMDTEAFF.

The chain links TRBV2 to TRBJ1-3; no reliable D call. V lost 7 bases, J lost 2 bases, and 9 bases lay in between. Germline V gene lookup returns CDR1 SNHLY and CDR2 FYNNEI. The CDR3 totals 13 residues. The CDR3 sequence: CASTPQPGNTIYF. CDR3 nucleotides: TGTGCCAGCACCCCGCAGCCTGGAAACACCATATATTTT.

In nucleotides, the CDR3 is TGTGCCAGCAGCTTATACCTAGCGGGGGCCACAGATACGCAGTATTTT. Translation gives CASSLYLAGATDTQYF. This chain connects TRBV7-2 to TRBJ2-3; 10 bases align to TRBD2. The junction had 4 bases not matched to a gene; V was cut back by 2 bases and J by 2 bases. This CDR3 is built from 16 residues. CDR1 is SGHTA, CDR2 FQGNSA, per germline. Full variable domain (outside the CDR3, taken from reference TRBV7-2 and TRBJ2-3): GAGVSQSPSNKVTEKGKDVELRCDPISGHTALYWYRQSLGQGLEFLIYFQGNSAPDKSGLPSDRFSAERTGGSVSTLTIQRTQQEDSAVYLCASSLYLAGATDTQYFGPGTRLTVL.

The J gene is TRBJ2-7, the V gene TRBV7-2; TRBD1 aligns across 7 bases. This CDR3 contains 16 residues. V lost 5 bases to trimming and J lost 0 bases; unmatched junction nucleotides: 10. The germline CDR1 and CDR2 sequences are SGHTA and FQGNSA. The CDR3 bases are TGTGCCAGCAGCGCGAGGCTGGACAGGAGCTCCTACGAGCAGTACTTC. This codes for CASSARLDRSSYEQYF.